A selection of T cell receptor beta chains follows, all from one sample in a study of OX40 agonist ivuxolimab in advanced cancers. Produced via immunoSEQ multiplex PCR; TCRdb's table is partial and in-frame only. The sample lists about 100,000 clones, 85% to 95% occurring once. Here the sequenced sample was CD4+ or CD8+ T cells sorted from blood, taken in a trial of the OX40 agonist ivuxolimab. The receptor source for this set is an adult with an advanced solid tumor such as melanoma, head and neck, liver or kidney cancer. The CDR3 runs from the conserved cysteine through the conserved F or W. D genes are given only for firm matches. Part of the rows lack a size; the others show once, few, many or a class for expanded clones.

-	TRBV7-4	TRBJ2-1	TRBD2	CASSHGEGSYNEQFF	TGTGCCAGCAGCCATGGGGAGGGCTCCTACAATGAGCAGTTCTTC
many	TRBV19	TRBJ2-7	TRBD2	CASSVTGGGTYEQYF	TGTGCCAGTAGTGTGACTGGCGGGGGTACCTACGAGCAGTACTTC
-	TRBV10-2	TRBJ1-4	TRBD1	CASSDEQGVSYEKLFF	TGCGCCAGCAGTGATGAACAGGGGGTATCCTATGAAAAACTGTTTTTT
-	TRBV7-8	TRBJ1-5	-	CASSSAGRVNQPQHF	TGTGCCAGCAGCTCAGCGGGCAGAGTCAATCAGCCCCAGCATTTT
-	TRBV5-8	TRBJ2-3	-	CASSLESGDTQYF	TGTGCCAGCAGCCTGGAGTCTGGAGATACGCAGTATTTT
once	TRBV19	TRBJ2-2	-	CASSIAGLTGELFF	TGTGCCAGTAGTATAGCGGGGTTAACCGGGGAGCTGTTTTTT
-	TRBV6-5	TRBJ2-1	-	CASSYSTVGPLREQFF	TGTGCCAGCAGTTACTCGACAGTAGGACCCCTTAGGGAGCAGTTCTTC
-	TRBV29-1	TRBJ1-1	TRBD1	CSVYGQENTEAFF	TGCAGCGTTTACGGACAGGAGAACACTGAAGCTTTCTTT
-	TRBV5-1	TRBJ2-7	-	CASSLFTPGLSYEQYF	TGCGCCAGCAGCTTGTTCACGCCGGGACTTTCGTACGAGCAGTACTTC
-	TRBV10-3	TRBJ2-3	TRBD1	CATLGQATDTQYF	TGTGCCACCCTAGGACAGGCCACAGATACGCAGTATTTT
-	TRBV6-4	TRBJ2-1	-	CASITVPTALF	TGTGCCAGCATTACAGTCCCGACGGCGCTCTTC
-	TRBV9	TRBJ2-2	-	CASSVGPLGPSGELFF	TGTGCCAGCAGCGTAGGCCCTCTAGGGCCCAGCGGGGAGCTGTTTTTT
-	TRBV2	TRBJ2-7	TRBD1	CASREGTGGTREQYF	TGTGCCAGCAGAGAGGGGACAGGGGGTACTCGCGAGCAGTACTTC
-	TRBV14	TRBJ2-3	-	CASSQGTETQYF	TGTGCCAGCAGCCAAGGGACAGAGACGCAGTATTTT